The 2 T cell receptor beta chains below all came from one sample that was sequenced in a study of blood T cell repertoires in COVID-19. The data were produced by immunoSEQ multiplex PCR, yet TCRdb's version contains in-frame clones alone and is incomplete. The top ten hold approximately 10% of the sample, which has about 160,000 clones, 75% to 90% seen once. The sample was peripheral blood. The origin of the receptors is a human donor in a cohort sampled during active COVID-19.

The V gene is TRBV11-2, the J gene TRBJ1-1; D is ambiguous. Germline V CDR1 and CDR2: SGHAT, FQNNGV. The CDR3 has 13 residues. V was shortened by 4 bases and J by 0 bases, with 6 bases between the two germline ends. The CDR3: CASSSHMNTEAFF. CDR3 sequence (DNA): TGTGCCAGCAGCTCACATATGAACACTGAAGCTTTCTTT.

V and J are TRBV7-5 and TRBJ1-3; TRBD1 is the table's D call and was not checked against the DNA. TRBV7-5 is a pseudogene. The CDR3 extends over 17 amino acids. The chain's CDR3 is CARSSRTGAVSGNTIYF. In DNA, the CDR3 is TGTGCCAGAAGCTCCAGGACAGGGGCTGTTTCTGGAAACACCATATATTTT.